This record concerns one TCR beta chain sequence. Its cognate antigen is unknown. 60 Vbeta and 13 Jbeta primers were used in PCR. Sequenced by immunoSEQ multiplex PCR; TCRdb stores in-frame clones only, minus some. Of 150,000 to 200,000 clones in the sample, approximately 75% were seen once. The CDR3 runs to 16 residues. V was pared by 3 bases and J by 3 bases, with 8 bases of the junction left unmatched. Germline V CDR1 and CDR2: SGHDN, FVKESK. The record originates from a study of cytomegalovirus exposure and HLA in healthy donors. Findings and caveats of the study: Later analysis identified several of the most significant clusters that appeared linked to common viral pathogens.

The receptor was derived from a girl aged 5 to 17 in good health and CMV-seronegative. The sequencing sample was made of PBMCs. This chain uses TRBV14 with TRBJ2-7; 10 nucleotides line up with TRBD2. CDR3 DNA: TGTGCCAGCAGCCACAGAAGCGGGGGGGCTCTCTACGAGCAGTACTTC. It yields the protein CASSHRSGGALYEQYF.